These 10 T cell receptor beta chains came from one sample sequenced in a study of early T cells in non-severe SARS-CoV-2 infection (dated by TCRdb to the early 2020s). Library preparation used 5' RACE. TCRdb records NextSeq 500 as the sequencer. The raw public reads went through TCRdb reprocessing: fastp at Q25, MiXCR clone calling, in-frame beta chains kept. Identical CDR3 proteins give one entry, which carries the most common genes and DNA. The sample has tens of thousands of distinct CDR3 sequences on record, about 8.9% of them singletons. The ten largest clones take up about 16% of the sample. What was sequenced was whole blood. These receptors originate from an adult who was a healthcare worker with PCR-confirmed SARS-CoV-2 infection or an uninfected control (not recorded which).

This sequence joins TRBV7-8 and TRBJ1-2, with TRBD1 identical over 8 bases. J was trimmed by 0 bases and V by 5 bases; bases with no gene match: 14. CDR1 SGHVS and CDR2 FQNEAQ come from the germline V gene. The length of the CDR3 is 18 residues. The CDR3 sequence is CASSPLSGGSVTNYGYTF. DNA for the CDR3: TGTGCCAGCAGCCCATTGTCAGGGGGCTCCGTGACTAACTATGGCTACACCTTC.

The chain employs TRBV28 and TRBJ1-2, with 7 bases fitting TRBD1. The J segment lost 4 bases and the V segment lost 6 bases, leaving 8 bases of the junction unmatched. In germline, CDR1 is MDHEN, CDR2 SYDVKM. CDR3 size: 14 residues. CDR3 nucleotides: TGTGCCAGCAGCGGGACAGAACAACTCTATGGCTACACCTTC. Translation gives CASSGTEQLYGYTF.

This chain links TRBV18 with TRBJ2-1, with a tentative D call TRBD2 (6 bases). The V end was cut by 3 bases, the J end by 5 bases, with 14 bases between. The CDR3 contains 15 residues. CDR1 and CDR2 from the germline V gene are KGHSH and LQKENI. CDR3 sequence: CASSPRGEPNNEQFF. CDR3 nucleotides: TGTGCCAGCTCACCGCGGGGAGAACCCAACAATGAGCAGTTCTTC.

The CDR3 spells CATSDVLAGHTGELFF. In DNA, the CDR3 is TGTGCCACCAGTGATGTACTAGCGGGCCACACCGGGGAGCTGTTTTTT. The V and J genes are TRBV24-1 and TRBJ2-2; TRBD2 agrees at 9 bases. V was clipped by 3 bases and J by 3 bases; unmatched bases: 4. This CDR3 contains 16 residues. Germline CDR1 reads KGHDR; CDR2 reads SFDVKD.

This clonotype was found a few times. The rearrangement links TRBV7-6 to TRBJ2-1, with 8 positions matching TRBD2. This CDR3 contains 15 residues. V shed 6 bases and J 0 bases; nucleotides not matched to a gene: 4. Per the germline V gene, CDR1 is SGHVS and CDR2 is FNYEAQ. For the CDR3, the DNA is TGTGCCAGCAGTCCTAGCGGGCCCTCCTACAATGAGCAGTTCTTC. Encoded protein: CASSPSGPSYNEQFF.

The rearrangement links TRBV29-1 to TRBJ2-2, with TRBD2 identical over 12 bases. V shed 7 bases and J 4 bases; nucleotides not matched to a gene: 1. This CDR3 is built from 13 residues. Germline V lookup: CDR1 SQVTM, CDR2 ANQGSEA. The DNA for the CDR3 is TGCAGCGCTAGCGGGAGGGCCACCGGGGAGCTGTTTTTT. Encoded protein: CSASGRATGELFF.

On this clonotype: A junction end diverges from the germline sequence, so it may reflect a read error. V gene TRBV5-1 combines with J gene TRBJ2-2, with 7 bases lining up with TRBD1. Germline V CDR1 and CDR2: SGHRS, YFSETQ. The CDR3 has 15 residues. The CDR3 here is CTSSAYRGNTGELFF. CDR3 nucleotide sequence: TGCACCAGCAGCGCCTACAGGGGAAACACCGGGGAGCTGTTTTTT.

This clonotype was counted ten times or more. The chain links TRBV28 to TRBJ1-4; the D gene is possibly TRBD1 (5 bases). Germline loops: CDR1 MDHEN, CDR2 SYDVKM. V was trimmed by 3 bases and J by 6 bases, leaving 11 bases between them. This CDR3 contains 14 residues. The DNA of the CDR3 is TGTGCCAGCAGTTTGTTCCAGGGATATGAAAAACTGTTTTTT. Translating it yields CASSLFQGYEKLFF. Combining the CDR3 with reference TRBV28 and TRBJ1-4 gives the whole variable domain DVKVTQSSRYLVKRTGEKVFLECVQDMDHENMFWYRQDPGLGLRLIYFSYDVKMKEKGDIPEGYSVSREKKERFSLILESASTNQTSMYLCASSLFQGYEKLFFGSGTQLSVL.

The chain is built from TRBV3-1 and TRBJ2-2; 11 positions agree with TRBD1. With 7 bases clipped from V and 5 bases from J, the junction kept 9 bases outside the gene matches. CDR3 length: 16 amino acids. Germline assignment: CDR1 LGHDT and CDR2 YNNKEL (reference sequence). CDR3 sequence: CASNTGTGGLTGELFF. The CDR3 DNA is TGTGCCAGCAATACCGGGACAGGGGGATTAACCGGGGAGCTGTTTTTT.

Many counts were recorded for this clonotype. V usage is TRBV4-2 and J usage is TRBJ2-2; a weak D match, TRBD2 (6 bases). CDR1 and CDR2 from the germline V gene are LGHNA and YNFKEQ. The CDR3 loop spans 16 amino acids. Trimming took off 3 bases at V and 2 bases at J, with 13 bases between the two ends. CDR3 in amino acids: CASSQEGTANTGELFF. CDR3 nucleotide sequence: TGTGCCAGCAGCCAGGAGGGGACTGCTAACACCGGGGAGCTGTTTTTT.